This T cell receptor (beta chain) originates from a study of T cell repertoires in cytomegalovirus infection. Study as a whole: CMV infection and matching HLA type were both indicated by public TCR beta signatures. The study's findings and limits: Ex vivo, HLA-C-restricted CMV-specific TCR beta clonotypes prevailed over the rest of the response. Cumulative public TCR beta family frequency identified carriers of CMV plus the relevant HLA.

Using its own MiXCR run on the reads, TCRdb lists one record per CDR3 protein. The sample includes more than 650,000 distinct CDR3 sequences, roughly 36% of them seen just once. Germline CDR1 reads SGDLS; CDR2 reads YYNGEE. The J segment lost 2 bases and the V segment lost 0 bases, leaving 0 bases of the junction unmatched. This CDR3 is 15 amino acids long. In its sample, this clonotype was seen a few times. The antigen remains undetermined. Specimen: PBMCs. The TCR was taken from a human donor in good health (CMV status not recorded). Some clones in this sample may be carry-over from other donors' samples. The chain recombines TRBV9 with TRBJ1-3; 9 bases map to TRBD1. CDR3 sequence: CASSVGQGAGNTIYF. CDR3 sequence (DNA): TGTGCCAGCAGCGTAGGACAGGGGGCTGGAAACACCATATATTTT.